Listed below are T cell receptor beta chains from one sample, sequenced in a study of shared clonotypes between healthy human individuals. TCRdb's table, derived via immunoSEQ multiplex PCR, lists solely in-frame clones and lacks some. Found here are about 1 million clones, about 70% of them singletons; the top ten hold nearly 1.5%. Input material: memory CD4+ T cells sorted from blood. The receptor source for this set is a man aged 18 to 29 in good health. CDR3s include the opening cysteine and the closing phenylalanine or tryptophan. A D gene is named only where the DNA matches it firmly. Clone size is stated in some rows and not others, as once, few, many or a class when expanded.

>-|TRBV9|-|11|TRBJ2-1
TGTGCCAGCATCGGGAAATATGAGCAGTTCTTC
CASIGKYEQFF
>-|TRBV11-3|TRBD2|16|TRBJ2-1
TGTGCCAGCAGCGCATTTAGCGGGCGCTCCTACAATGAGCAGTTCTTC
CASSAFSGRSYNEQFF
>-|TRBV30|-|13|TRBJ2-7
TGTGCCTGGAGTAGGGGACGGGTCTACGAGCAGTACTTC
CAWSRGRVYEQYF
>-|TRBV9|-|15|TRBJ1-6
TGTGCCAGCAGCGTGACGGACTCCTATAATTCACCCCTCCACTTT
CASSVTDSYNSPLHF
>-|TRBV18|TRBD2|15|TRBJ2-3
TGTGCCAGCTCACCAGTTAGCGGGGGCCGGGGTACGCAGTATTTT
CASSPVSGGRGTQYF
>-|TRBV29-1|TRBD1|16|TRBJ2-7
TGCAGCGTTGAAGCCAGGGGGTGGGGGAGCTCCTACGAGCAGTACTTC
CSVEARGWGSSYEQYF
>-|TRBV6-6|TRBD1|15|TRBJ1-5
TGTGCCAGCAGCAGGGACAGGACAAGCAATCAGCCCCAGCATTTT
CASSRDRTSNQPQHF
>-|TRBV7-9|-|15|TRBJ1-4
TGTGCCAGCAGCCCTGGGCGGGGGGCGCACGAAAAACTGTTTTTT
CASSPGRGAHEKLFF
>few|TRBV5-4|-|14|TRBJ1-1
TGTGCCAGCAGCTTGGGACTAACGAACACTGAAGCTTTCTTT
CASSLGLTNTEAFF
>medium-sized|TRBV10-1|-|13|TRBJ2-2
TGCGCCAGCAGGGACGGAGAATTTGGGGAGCTGTTTTTT
CASRDGEFGELFF
>-|TRBV11-2|-|12|TRBJ1-1
TGTGCCAGCAGCTTAGGGCAGGGAAAAGCTTTCTTT
CASSLGQGKAFF
>-|TRBV7-9|TRBD2|15|TRBJ2-1
TGTGCCAGCAGCACAGAGCGGGAGGGTTTCGGTGAGCAGTTCTTC
CASSTEREGFGEQFF
>-|TRBV30|TRBD2|16|TRBJ2-1
TGTGCCTGGAGTCGCCTTAGCGGGGGGGCCCAAAATGAGCAGTTCTTC
CAWSRLSGGAQNEQFF
>-|TRBV10-2|-|12|TRBJ1-5
TGCGCCAGCAGCGAGAGTCTACAGCCCCAGCATTTT
CASSESLQPQHF
>few|TRBV21-1|-|13|TRBJ1-4
TGTGCCAGCAGCAAAGGGGTGGAGGGTGGGGTGTTTTTT
CASSKGVEGGVFF
>-|TRBV18|-|11|TRBJ1-1
TGTGCCAGCTCACCGACAACTGAAGCTTTCTTT
CASSPTTEAFF
>few|TRBV9|-|14|TRBJ1-3
TGTGCCAGCAGCCGGCAGGGCTCTGGAAACACCATATATTTT
CASSRQGSGNTIYF
>-|TRBV6-1|-|14|TRBJ1-2
TGTGCCAGCAGGCCAGCGGCCGTTAACTATGGCTACACCTTC
CASRPAAVNYGYTF
>-|TRBV5-5|-|15|TRBJ1-3
TGTGCCAGCGGTAGGACGGTATCCTCTGGAAACACCATATATTTT
CASGRTVSSGNTIYF
>-|TRBV5-1|-|13|TRBJ2-2
TGCGCCAGCAGCTTGACCATGACCGGGGAGCTGTTTTTT
CASSLTMTGELFF
>-|TRBV18|-|14|TRBJ2-5
TGTGCCAGCTCACCGGACACACCCCTGGGGGTCCAGTACTTC
CASSPDTPLGVQYF
>-|TRBV6-1|-|13|TRBJ1-5
TGTGCCAGTTCTACCGCCCAAGGTCAGCCCCAGCATTTT
CASSTAQGQPQHF
>few|TRBV2|-|13|TRBJ2-7
TGTGCCAGCAGTGCCGGGACGCTAGGCGAGCAGTACTTC
CASSAGTLGEQYF
>-|TRBV11-3|TRBD2|15|TRBJ2-1
TGTGCCAGCAGCTTGACTAGCGGGACTTACAATGAGCAGTTCTTC
CASSLTSGTYNEQFF
>-|TRBV6-5|TRBD1|15|TRBJ1-6
TGTGCCAGCAGAGTTGAGGGACAGGGCCATTCACCCCTCCACTTT
CASRVEGQGHSPLHF
>many|TRBV19|-|13|TRBJ2-4
TGTGCCAGTAGTGAAACGGGCCAAAACATTCAGTACTTC
CASSETGQNIQYF
>-|TRBV7-8|-|14|TRBJ1-2
TGTGCCAGCAGCTTTGACCCGGGAAACTATGGCTACACCTTC
CASSFDPGNYGYTF
>-|TRBV10-1|TRBD2|13|TRBJ2-2
TGCGCCACCCGGCCGGGAGGGAGCGGGGAGCTGTTTTTT
CATRPGGSGELFF
>-|TRBV4-1|-|14|TRBJ1-2
TGCGCCAGCAGCCAAGATCTTGGCCGGTATGGCTACACCTTC
CASSQDLGRYGYTF
>-|TRBV18|-|17|TRBJ1-1
TGTGCCAGCTCACCAATGGGAGGGAGCCCCCCTTACACTGAAGCTTTCTTT
CASSPMGGSPPYTEAFF
>-|TRBV6-5|-|15|TRBJ1-5
TGTGCCAGCAGTCCATCAGTCGTACTCAATCAGCCCCAGCATTTT
CASSPSVVLNQPQHF
>-|TRBV6-4|-|14|TRBJ2-2
TGTGCCAGCAGGGAAACAGGGTTCACCGGGGAGCTGTTTTTT
CASRETGFTGELFF
>-|TRBV7-9|-|12|TRBJ1-3
TGTGCCAGCAGACCGGACGGAAACACCATATATTTT
CASRPDGNTIYF
>-|TRBV5-4|TRBD2|14|TRBJ2-5
TGTGCCACCGGGACTAGCGGGTGGGGGGAGACCCAGTACTTC
CATGTSGWGETQYF
>-|TRBV4-1|-|14|TRBJ2-7
TGCGCCAGCAGCCAAGCACTAAATGACTACGAGCAGTACTTC
CASSQALNDYEQYF
>-|TRBV2|TRBD2|15|TRBJ2-1
TGTGCCAGCAGGAAACTAGCGGGAAGTGGAAATGAGCAGTTCTTC
CASRKLAGSGNEQFF
>-|TRBV9|-|15|TRBJ2-3
TGTGCCAGCAGCCTGGGGCTGACGCGCACAGATACGCAGTATTTT
CASSLGLTRTDTQYF
>-|TRBV14|-|14|TRBJ1-6
TGTGCCAGCAGCCAACTACAGATAAATTCACCCCTCCACTTT
CASSQLQINSPLHF
>-|TRBV6-6|TRBD1|14|TRBJ2-2
TGTGCCAGCAGTACAAGGGGGCAATCCGGGGAGCTGTTTTTT
CASSTRGQSGELFF
>-|TRBV6-6|-|13|TRBJ2-7
TGTGCCAGCAAGCGGAGGGGTATAGACGAGCAGTACTTC
CASKRRGIDEQYF
>-|TRBV19|-|15|TRBJ2-5
TGTGCCAGTAGGGAATTGGGTGTTCCCAAAGAGACCCAGTACTTC
CASRELGVPKETQYF
>-|TRBV6-5|TRBD1|15|TRBJ1-4
TGTGCCAGCAGGCGCGGACAGGGACCTAATGAAAAACTGTTTTTT
CASRRGQGPNEKLFF
>-|TRBV6-5|-|15|TRBJ2-2
TGTGCCAGCAGTAACACAGGTTTGGGCACCGGGGAGCTGTTTTTT
CASSNTGLGTGELFF
>-|TRBV7-8|-|16|TRBJ1-3
TGTGCCAGCAGCTTAGTAGACCCGCGCTCCGGAAACACCATATATTTT
CASSLVDPRSGNTIYF
>-|TRBV7-6|-|14|TRBJ2-5
TGTGCCAGCAGCTTAGGTACTGGGGTGGAGACCCAGTACTTC
CASSLGTGVETQYF
>-|TRBV19|-|13|TRBJ1-2
TGTGCCAGTTCCCCCGGGACACGGTATGGCTACACCTTC
CASSPGTRYGYTF
>-|TRBV2|TRBD1|16|TRBJ2-5
TGTGCCAGCAGGAAAGGACAGGGAGATTCGAAGGAGACCCAGTACTTC
CASRKGQGDSKETQYF
>-|TRBV5-1|-|13|TRBJ2-5
TGCGCCAGCAGCTTGATGAGTCAAGAGACCCAGTACTTC
CASSLMSQETQYF
>-|TRBV5-1|-|14|TRBJ2-7
TGCGCCAGCAGTGAGGTTACGGCGGGGTACGAGCAGTACTTC
CASSEVTAGYEQYF
>-|TRBV29-1|-|13|TRBJ1-6
TGCAGCGTCGCGACAGACTATAATTCACCCCTCCACTTT
CSVATDYNSPLHF
>-|TRBV7-2|TRBD2|16|TRBJ2-3
TGTGCCAGCAGCTTCGGACTAGCGGGGGGGGCAGGGACGCAGTATTTT
CASSFGLAGGAGTQYF
>-|TRBV30|TRBD2|15|TRBJ2-5
TGTGCCTGGAGCAGCGGGGGGGCCTCAGGGGAGACCCAGTACTTC
CAWSSGGASGETQYF
>-|TRBV9|-|11|TRBJ1-4
TGTGCCAGCAGCGTACGTGAAAAACTGTTTTTT
CASSVREKLFF
>-|TRBV7-2|-|14|TRBJ2-1
TGTGCCAGCAGCCCCGACGGTGGGGCAAATCGGCAGTTCTTC
CASSPDGGANRQFF
>-|TRBV7-2|-|16|TRBJ2-5
TGTGCCAGCAGCTTAGTGTTGGGTCCACCCCAGGAGACCCAGTACTTC
CASSLVLGPPQETQYF